Described below is a single TCR beta chain sequence and its context. The sample comes from a study of blood T cell repertoires in COVID-19. CDR3 length: 14 amino acids. Per the germline V gene, CDR1 is WSHSY and CDR2 is SAAADI. V shed 7 bases and J 5 bases; nucleotides not matched to a gene: 5. TCRdb's copy holds only in-frame clones and misses some; the assay was immunoSEQ multiplex PCR. This sample carries fewer than 100,000 clones, roughly 86% of them seen once, and the ten largest clones take under 13%. The receptor was derived from a man aged 50 to 59 with acute or convalescent COVID-19. Sequences were obtained from peripheral blood. This chain uses TRBV10-2 with TRBJ2-5, with 12 nucleotides matching TRBD2. CDR3 residues: CASKTSGRRETQYF. The CDR3 nucleotides read TGCGCCAGCAAGACTAGCGGGAGACGGGAGACCCAGTACTTC.